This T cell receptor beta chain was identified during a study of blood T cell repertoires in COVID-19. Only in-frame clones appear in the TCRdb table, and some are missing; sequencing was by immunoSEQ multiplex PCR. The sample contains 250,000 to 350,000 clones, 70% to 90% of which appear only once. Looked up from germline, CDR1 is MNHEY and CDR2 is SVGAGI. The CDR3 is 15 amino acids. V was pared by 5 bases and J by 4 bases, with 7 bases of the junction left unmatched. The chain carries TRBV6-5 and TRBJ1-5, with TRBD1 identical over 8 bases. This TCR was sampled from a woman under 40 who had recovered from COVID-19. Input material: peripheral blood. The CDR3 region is CASSPRDRINQPQHF. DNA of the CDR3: TGTGCCAGCAGTCCCAGGGACAGGATAAATCAGCCCCAGCATTTT.